This TCR beta chain was profiled in a study of regulatory T cells in long-lasting Graves disease. The sample holds many counts of this clonotype. Investigators prepared the TCR beta libraries by applying iRepertoire HTBI primers and Arm-PCR of CDR3 regions. A single record per CDR3 protein comes from TCRdb applying MiXCR to the multiplex PCR reads. The sample shows fewer than 650,000 distinct CDR3 sequences, roughly 15% of them seen only once. Time point indicated: newly diagnosed GD, antithyroid drugs for less than 3 months. PBMC RNA served as the TCR library source. Looked up from germline, CDR1 is MNHEY and CDR2 is SVGAGI. The CDR3 has 17 residues. V was clipped by 0 bases and J by 0 bases, with 9 bases between them. The same data also contributed to another study, on T cells in Graves' hyperthyroidism and ophthalmopathy. That publication notes: A first-round RT-PCR of the TCR CDR3 used the HTBI primer set.

The clonotype was recovered from a woman aged 25 to 39 with Graves disease. Sequencing used peripheral blood mononuclear cells (PBMCs), obtained at new diagnosis, from a patient treated with antithyroid drugs. The chain has TRBV6-5 and TRBJ1-6; D is ambiguous. This CDR3 is CASSYSGSSSYNSPLHF. The CDR3 region has the DNA TGTGCCAGCAGTTACTCTGGCAGCAGCTCCTATAATTCACCCCTCCACTTT.